A single sample is the source of the 2 T cell receptor beta chains below, sequenced in a study of blood T cells in healthy people across ages (dated by TCRdb to the mid-2010s). The library came from 5' RACE. TCRdb names Illumina HiSeq 2500 as the instrument used. A second PCR of about 6 to 12 cycles was run with a J-beta primer mix and a sample-barcoded 5' primer. The public reads were reprocessed in TCRdb via fastp at Q25 and MiXCR, keeping in-frame beta chains. Under each unique CDR3 protein, matching rows form one entry showing the most common genes and DNA. A total of 750,000 to 1,000,000 distinct CDR3 sequences appear in this sample, 25% to 30% of them only once. Jointly, the top ten make up approximately 10% of the sample. These same records also appear under a second study, on T cells of mothers and their children.

The sequenced material came from blood. The receptors were sampled from a woman aged 40 to 50 in good health.

Note on this clonotype: A much larger clone lies a single base off, so this may be a read error. This chain joins TRBV7-6 and TRBJ2-1; a weak D match, TRBD2 (5 bases). The J call may be faulty, since TRBJ2-7 better matches the DNA end. The CDR3 contains 14 residues. Germline lookup yields CDR1 SGHVS and CDR2 FNYEAQ. CDR3 coding DNA: TGTGCCAGCATACCTCCGGGAAAGGAATACGAGCAGTACTTC. Amino acid sequence: CASIPPGKEYEQYF.

The chain uses TRBV28 and TRBJ1-4; the D is unclear. V was shortened by 1 base and J by 7 bases, with 7 bases between the two germline ends. CDR3 length equals 13 residues. Looked up from germline, CDR1 is MDHEN and CDR2 is SYDVKM. DNA of the CDR3: TGTGCCAGCAGTTTATACTCAGTTGAAAAACTGTTTTTT. This encodes CASSLYSVEKLFF.